This T cell receptor (beta chain) was observed in a study of blood T cell repertoires in COVID-19. The authors' processing: Estimates of nucleated cell counts were drawn from the amplification of reference gene primers. Here immunoSEQ multiplex PCR was the method, and the copy in TCRdb shows in-frame clones only, minus some. V, J and clone size reflect that table, while D and trimming were determined from the DNA. The sample yields some 150,000 clones, more than 80% seen once. Trimming removed 2 bases from V and 5 bases from J, with 15 bases in between. Germline lookup yields CDR1 KGHSH and CDR2 LQKENI. The CDR3 covers 15 residues.

The J gene is TRBJ2-5, the V gene TRBV18; D is uncertain. Sequencing used peripheral blood. This sequence originates from a woman between 35 and 50 years old with acute or convalescent COVID-19. This chain's CDR3 is CASSPTIRSGETQYF. The DNA for the CDR3 is TGTGCCAGCTCACCAACTATAAGGTCTGGGGAGACCCAGTACTTC.